These 13 T cell receptor beta chains came from one sample sequenced in a study of regulatory T cells in long-lasting Graves disease. The sample's time point: newly diagnosed GD, antithyroid drugs for less than 3 months. From RNA extracted from PBMCs, the TCR library was made. Arm-PCR with iRepertoire HTBI primers amplified the CDR3 regions for these TCR beta libraries. TCRdb independently ran MiXCR on the multiplex PCR reads; one entry per CDR3 protein. Of approximately 350,000 distinct CDR3 sequences detected, roughly 17% appear once; the ten largest clones hold approximately 30%. The data were also submitted as part of a second study, on T cells in Graves' hyperthyroidism and ophthalmopathy.

Sequencing was performed on peripheral blood mononuclear cells (PBMCs), taken at new diagnosis, from a patient treated with antithyroid drugs. The source is a man between 40 and 49 years old with Graves disease.

The chain carries TRBV2 and TRBJ2-7; TRBD1 matches 9 bases. CDR3 length: 14 amino acids. From germline, CDR1 is SNHLY and CDR2 FYNNEI. Trimming cost V 6 bases and J 4 bases; bases outside gene matches: 7. In nucleotides, the CDR3 is TGTGCCAGCAGCCGGGACAGGGAGCGATACGAGCAGTACTTC. It yields the protein CASSRDRERYEQYF.

The chain has TRBV20-1 and TRBJ2-7, with 9 bases that match TRBD1. This CDR3 has 13 residues. Looked up from germline, CDR1 is DFQATT and CDR2 is SNEGSKA (reference sequence). V lost 3 bases, J lost 10 bases, and 10 bases stayed unmatched. In DNA, the CDR3 is TGCAGTGCTAGTGCCGGGACAGGGTTCTTTCAGTACTTC. It codes for CSASAGTGFFQYF.

This chain connects TRBV18 to TRBJ1-1, with a weak D call TRBD1 (6 bases). The CDR3 extends over 14 amino acids. Trimming took off 2 bases at V and 4 bases at J, with 11 bases between the two ends. The germline V gene has CDR1 KGHSH and CDR2 LQKENI. CDR3 amino acids: CASSPTGRGTEAFF. The DNA for the CDR3 is TGTGCCAGCTCACCAACAGGGAGGGGCACTGAAGCTTTCTTT.

The rearrangement joins TRBV27 to TRBJ1-2; D is unresolved. The CDR3 length is 14 residues. The V gene lost 3 bases and the J gene lost 4 bases, with 12 bases spanning the gap. Germline V gene sequence: CDR1 MNHEY, CDR2 SMNVEV (reference sequence). CDR3 protein: CASSLRGFSYGYTF. CDR3 coding DNA: TGTGCCAGCAGTTTGCGAGGGTTTAGCTATGGCTACACCTTC.

Points on this clonotype: The germline gene is not matched at one end of the junction; a read error may be the cause. This sequence joins TRBV7-3 and TRBJ2-7; D unclear. The CDR3 sequence is 16 residues long. Germline CDR1 reads SGHTA; CDR2 reads FQGTGA. Written as DNA, the CDR3 is TGTGCCAGCAGCTTAGGCCCCTCCCTCGAAGGCTACGAGCGGTACTTC. It is translated as CASSLGPSLEGYERYF.

This clonotype showed up many times. The rearrangement links TRBV7-9 to TRBJ2-1; 11 nucleotides align to TRBD2. This CDR3 has 19 residues. V was pared by 1 base and J by 1 base, with 9 bases of the junction left unmatched. Per the germline V gene, CDR1 is SEHNR and CDR2 is FQNEAQ (reference sequence). In nucleotides, the CDR3 is TGTGCCAGCAGCTTAGTCCTAGCGGGGGGCCCCCTGTCCTACAATGAGCAGTTCTTC. Its translation: CASSLVLAGGPLSYNEQFF. The variable domain in full, completed from reference TRBV7-9 and TRBJ2-1, reads DTGVSQNPRHKITKRGQNVTFRCDPISEHNRLYWYRQTLGQGPEFLTYFQNEAQLEKSRLLSDRFSAERPKGSFSTLEIQRTEQGDSAMYLCASSLVLAGGPLSYNEQFFGPGTRLTVL.

Comments on this clonotype: Just one base apart from a much larger clone, this may be a read error. The chain links TRBV6-1 to TRBJ1-5; 7 bases align to TRBD1. This CDR3 region has 15 residues. The trim removed 5 bases at V and 6 bases at J, leaving 10 bases unmatched. CDR1 and CDR2 from the germline V gene are MNHNS and SASEGT. In DNA form, the CDR3 reads TGTGCCAGCAGTATGACAGGGACTCGCAGTCAGCCCCAGCATTTT. This sequence encodes CASSMTGTRSQPQHF.

The table lists this clonotype with a few counts. The chain is built from TRBV18 and TRBJ2-1; no clear D gene. Per germline, CDR1 KGHSH and CDR2 LQKENI. V was pared by 6 bases and J by 10 bases, with 13 bases between. CDR3 length equals 12 residues. This CDR3 is CASSPILREQFF. The CDR3 DNA reads as TGTGCCAGCTCGCCTATCCTAAGAGAGCAGTTCTTC.

This clonotype was recorded many times. The gene calls are TRBV2 and TRBJ1-1; 8 bases align to TRBD1. Germline assignment: CDR1 SNHLY and CDR2 FYNNEI. Trimming took 6 bases from V and 7 from J; bases not matched to a gene: 10. The CDR3 extends over 14 amino acids. The CDR3 is CASRWTGREDEAFF. The CDR3 bases are TGTGCCAGCAGGTGGACAGGGCGGGAAGATGAAGCTTTCTTT.

Many counts were recorded for this clonotype. The rearrangement links TRBV11-2 to TRBJ2-5; 11 nucleotides agree with TRBD2. The CDR3 is 14 amino acids. V lost 7 bases and J lost 2; bases outside the gene matches: 3. In germline, CDR1 is SGHAT, CDR2 FQNNGV. The chain's CDR3 is CASNRLAGQETQYF. CDR3 coding DNA: TGTGCCAGCAACAGACTAGCGGGACAAGAGACCCAGTACTTC.

CDR3 in DNA: TGTGCCAGCAGTCCTAACAGGGGAACCGGGGCCAACGTCCTGACTTTC. This gives the protein CASSPNRGTGANVLTF. This chain uses TRBV28 with TRBJ2-6; TRBD1 matches 7 bases. V was pared by 5 bases and J by 4 bases, with 8 bases of the junction left unmatched. Germline CDR1 reads MDHEN; CDR2 reads SYDVKM. The CDR3 sequence is 16 residues long.

The V gene is TRBV11-2, the J gene TRBJ1-5; D possibly corresponds to TRBD1 (5 bases). The germline gives CDR1 SGHAT, CDR2 FQNNGV. Trimming shortened V by 0 bases and J by 6 bases, and 15 bases separated the two germline ends. The CDR3 runs 16 residues. In DNA, the CDR3 is TGTGCCAGCAGCTTAGACGCAGGGAAGTTAACTCAGCCCCAGCATTTT. Residues: CASSLDAGKLTQPQHF. Full variable domain (outside the CDR3, taken from reference TRBV11-2 and TRBJ1-5): EAGVAQSPRYKIIEKRQSVAFWCNPISGHATLYWYQQILGQGPKLLIQFQNNGVVDDSQLPKDRFSAERLKGVDSTLKIQPAKLEDSAVYLCASSLDAGKLTQPQHFGDGTRLSIL.

The chain links TRBV20-1 to TRBJ2-3; D may be TRBD2 (5 bases). Deletions cut 2 bases from V and 1 base from J, with 10 bases between. Germline lookup yields CDR1 DFQATT and CDR2 SNEGSKA (reference sequence). CDR3 length: 14 residues. CDR3 in amino acids: CSARWESRTDTQYF. The CDR3 DNA follows: TGCAGTGCTAGATGGGAGAGCCGCACAGATACGCAGTATTTT.